These 9 T cell receptor beta chains were all obtained from the same sample, sequenced in a study of cytomegalovirus exposure and HLA in healthy donors. Measured with immunoSEQ multiplex PCR; TCRdb has only the in-frame clones, and not every one. The sample shows around 130,000 clones, roughly nine tenths of them seen only once. Sequencing input: PBMCs. The source of these receptors is a man in his thirties or forties in good health and CMV-seronegative.

The V gene is TRBV19, the J gene TRBJ2-7, with 8 bases matching TRBD2. Germline CDR1 and CDR2: LNHDA and SQIVND (reference sequence). After removal of 6 bases from V and 6 bases from J, the junction contained 4 bases not matched to a gene. The CDR3 loop spans 12 amino acids. The CDR3 reads CASRSGGREQYF. The DNA of the CDR3 is TGTGCCAGTAGGTCGGGGGGGCGCGAGCAGTACTTC.

V is TRBV5-1 and J is TRBJ1-3, with D possibly being TRBD1 (6 bases). From germline, CDR1 is SGHRS and CDR2 YFSETQ. Trimming cost V 0 bases and J 2 bases, with 12 bases left between them. This CDR3 is built from 16 residues. CDR3 DNA sequence: TGCGCCAGCAGCTTGGACACAGGGAATACTGGAAACACCATATATTTT. Translating gives CASSLDTGNTGNTIYF.

CDR3 sequence reads: CASSRTSGGAGELFF. The CDR3 DNA reads as TGTGCCAGCAGCCGGACTAGCGGGGGGGCCGGGGAGCTGTTTTTT. V gene TRBV4-2 combines with J gene TRBJ2-2, with 15 bases aligning to TRBD2. V trimming: 4 bases; J trimming: 6 bases; junction bases outside the gene matches: 0. The germline gives CDR1 LGHNA, CDR2 YNFKEQ. CDR3 length equals 15 residues.

The genes are TRBV5-1 and TRBJ2-7; D uncertain. Germline V CDR1 and CDR2: SGHRS, YFSETQ. The CDR3 runs 11 residues. The germline V and J ends were trimmed by 0 bases and 6 bases, with 4 bases remaining between them. The CDR3 protein is CASSLASEQYF. DNA for the CDR3: TGCGCCAGCAGCTTGGCCAGCGAGCAGTACTTC.

This clone was seen only a few times. CDR3 amino acids: CASSHGTENYEQYF. DNA of the CDR3: TGTGCCAGCAGCCACGGGACAGAAAACTACGAGCAGTACTTC. This rearrangement joins TRBV7-6 to TRBJ2-7; TRBD1 agrees at 7 bases. In germline, CDR1 is SGHVS, CDR2 FNYEAQ. This CDR3 comprises 14 residues. The J segment lost 3 bases and the V segment lost 5 bases, leaving 7 bases of the junction unmatched.

This chain uses TRBV4-1 with TRBJ1-6; D not certain. This CDR3 contains 16 residues. Trimming took off 0 bases at V and 5 bases at J, with 11 bases between the two ends. The germline gives CDR1 MGHRA, CDR2 YSYEKL. The CDR3 reads CASSQEPGANNSPLHF. The DNA of the CDR3 is TGCGCCAGCAGCCAAGAACCGGGAGCGAATAATTCACCCCTCCACTTT.

This chain uses TRBV27 with TRBJ2-3; D possibly corresponds to TRBD1 (6 bases). Germline V gives CDR1 MNHEY, CDR2 SMNVEV (reference sequence). V gave up 4 bases and J gave up 1 base, with 15 bases separating them. The CDR3 is made up of 16 amino acids. CDR3 DNA sequence: TGTGCCAGCAGTTCTAACAGGGTGGAGGGCACAGATACGCAGTATTTT. This translates into CASSSNRVEGTDTQYF.

This chain connects TRBV5-1 to TRBJ1-4; 7 bases line up with TRBD1. This CDR3 is 13 amino acids long. Losses at the gene ends were 4 bases for V and 8 bases for J; bases not matched to a gene: 5. Germline assignment: CDR1 SGHRS and CDR2 YFSETQ. CDR3 protein: CASSPGQREKLFF. In nucleotides, the CDR3 is TGCGCCAGCAGCCCGGGACAGCGGGAAAAACTGTTTTTT.

V is TRBV7-9 and J is TRBJ1-1, with TRBD1 as a possible D gene (6 bases). CDR1 and CDR2 from the germline V gene are SEHNR and FQNEAQ (reference sequence). This CDR3 is built from 15 residues. V lost 5 bases, J lost 3 bases, and 16 bases lay in between. CDR3 loop: CASSQGWKADTEAFF. As DNA, the CDR3 is TGTGCCAGCAGCCAGGGGTGGAAGGCGGACACTGAAGCTTTCTTT.